This T cell receptor (beta chain) was recorded in a study of T-cell reconstitution after alpha-beta-depleted transplantation in children. TCRbeta library preparation incorporated unique molecular identifiers. TCRdb recomputed calls from the PCR reads with MiXCR, one row per CDR3 protein. The repertoire has roughly 300,000 distinct CDR3 sequences, around 10% of them found once; the top ten carry 2% to 3%. The germline gives CDR1 SGHVS, CDR2 FNYEAQ. Trimming took off 1 base at V and 1 base at J, with 14 bases between the two ends. This CDR3 contains 17 residues. The chain combines TRBV7-6 with TRBJ2-1; D perhaps matches TRBD2 (6 bases). The specimen comprised PBMCs from the stem cell graft donor, sampled from the stem cell graft. The clonotype was recovered from a human donor who donated a stem cell graft to a child with acute lymphoblastic leukemia. The CDR3 spells CASSLEGAGYSYNEQFF. For the CDR3, the DNA is TGTGCCAGCAGCTTAGAAGGGGCGGGATATTCCTACAATGAGCAGTTCTTC.